This T cell receptor beta chain was identified in a study of Ad26.COV2.S vaccination and SARS-CoV-2 variants. Germline-derived CDR1 and CDR2 are MDHEN and SYDVKM. The CDR3 covers 15 residues. Losses at the gene ends were 5 bases for V and 9 bases for J; bases not matched to a gene: 10. Assay used: immunoSEQ multiplex PCR; TCRdb lists only in-frame clones, some missing. The sample holds about 350,000 clones, about 89% seen once. Treatment given: roughly 18 received Ad26.COV2.S at low or high dose, single or two shots; a few received placebo; per-sample allocation not given. The investigators took samples on day 63 after the first vaccine or placebo injection.

The origin of this receptor is a person between 18 and 60 years old who received the Ad26.COV2.S COVID-19 vaccine or a placebo. Sequenced here: peripheral blood, sampled in a trial of Ad26.COV2.S vaccine versus placebo. The chain links TRBV28 to TRBJ1-6; 7 bases are shared with TRBD1. In DNA, the CDR3 is TGTGCCAGCAGTCTAAGGATAACAGGGGTTTCACCCCTCCACTTT. Protein: CASSLRITGVSPLHF.